Shown below are 14 T cell receptor beta chains from a single sample sequenced in a study of cytomegalovirus exposure and HLA in healthy donors. PCR involved 60 Vbeta and 13 Jbeta primers. Profiling relied on immunoSEQ multiplex PCR, and the TCRdb table lists in-frame clones only, not all of them. The profile shows about 230,000 clones, about 85% of them singletons. Sequencing used PBMCs. These receptors came from a girl between 2 and 10 years old in good health and CMV-seronegative.

The chain employs TRBV29-1 and TRBJ1-2, with TRBD1 identical over 9 bases. Germline V gene lookup returns CDR1 SQVTM and CDR2 ANQGSEA. V lost 3 bases, J lost 4 bases, and 9 bases stayed unmatched. This CDR3 spans 15 amino acids. The CDR3 DNA reads as TGCAGCGTTGACTCTTTTTGGACAGGGGCCTATGGCTACACCTTC. Protein product: CSVDSFWTGAYGYTF.

The rearrangement joins TRBV6-1 to TRBJ2-7; 8 nucleotides line up with TRBD2. Germline values: CDR1 MNHNS, CDR2 SASEGT. V gave up 6 bases and J gave up 3 bases; unmatched junction bases: 10. This CDR3 comprises 15 residues. The CDR3 sequence is CASSATGGAYYEQYF. CDR3 nucleotide sequence: TGTGCCAGCAGCGCCACCGGGGGGGCCTACTACGAGCAGTACTTC.

The chain employs TRBV7-9 and TRBJ1-4, with 8 bases lining up with TRBD1. V trimming: 5 bases; J trimming: 3 bases; junction bases outside the gene matches: 8. CDR3 size: 16 residues. The germline CDR1 and CDR2 sequences are SEHNR and FQNEAQ (reference sequence). In DNA form, the CDR3 reads TGTGCCAGCAGCGAAGGCGACAGGGGTGCTAATGAAAAACTGTTTTTT. This gives the protein CASSEGDRGANEKLFF. Full variable domain (outside the CDR3, taken from reference TRBV7-9 and TRBJ1-4): DTGVSQNPRHKITKRGQNVTFRCDPISEHNRLYWYRQTLGQGPEFLTYFQNEAQLEKSRLLSDRFSAERPKGSFSTLEIQRTEQGDSAMYLCASSEGDRGANEKLFFGSGTQLSVL.

This sequence joins TRBV7-9 and TRBJ2-2, with 11 positions matching TRBD1. Germline V CDR1 and CDR2: SEHNR, FQNEAQ (reference sequence). With 4 bases clipped from V and 5 bases from J, the junction kept 6 bases outside the gene matches. The CDR3 runs to 16 residues. In DNA form, the CDR3 reads TGTGCCAGCAGCTGGACAGGGGGCGTAAAAACCGGGGAGCTGTTTTTT. The encoded protein is CASSWTGGVKTGELFF.

This clone was counted a single time. V gene TRBV5-8 combines with J gene TRBJ2-5, with 8 positions matching TRBD1. V shed 0 bases and J 3 bases; nucleotides not matched to a gene: 4. The length of the CDR3 is 15 residues. Germline CDR1 reads SGHTS; CDR2 reads YDEGEE. The CDR3 DNA is TGTGCCAGCAGCTTGGGAAGGACAGGGAAAGAGACCCAGTACTTC. It codes for CASSLGRTGKETQYF.

The rearrangement uses TRBV11-2 and TRBJ2-1; 8 bases agree with TRBD2. The length of the CDR3 is 17 residues. V was pared by 5 bases and J by 5 bases, with 14 bases of the junction left unmatched. Germline V CDR1 and CDR2: SGHAT, FQNNGV. CDR3 coding DNA: TGTGCCAGCAGCCAAGTTATTAGCGGGGCGGTCCACAATGAGCAGTTCTTC. This sequence encodes CASSQVISGAVHNEQFF.

This sequence joins TRBV2 and TRBJ1-5; TRBD1 is a possible D gene (5 bases). The germline V and J ends were trimmed by 5 bases and 6 bases, with 8 bases remaining between them. This CDR3 has 12 residues. Germline CDR1 is SNHLY and CDR2 is FYNNEI. CDR3 in DNA: TGTGCCAGCAGTTGGGGCGTTCAGCCCCAGCATTTT. It specifies CASSWGVQPQHF.

The chain uses TRBV6-1 and TRBJ1-5; 8 bases are a match to TRBD1. Germline CDR1 reads MNHNS; CDR2 reads SASEGT. V was clipped by 10 bases and J by 3 bases; unmatched bases: 8. There are 14 residues in the CDR3. The CDR3 DNA reads as TGTGCCATCGTTGCAGGGGGCTACAATCAGCCCCAGCATTTT. This translates into CAIVAGGYNQPQHF.

In this sample, this clone turned up once. V usage is TRBV5-5 and J usage is TRBJ2-7, with D possibly matching TRBD1 (5 bases). The germline gives CDR1 SGHKS, CDR2 YYEKEE (reference sequence). V was shortened by 1 base and J by 7 bases, with 9 bases between the two germline ends. CDR3 length: 12 residues. CDR3 region: CASSLYRQEQYF. Here the CDR3 DNA reads TGTGCCAGCAGCTTGTACAGGCAGGAGCAGTACTTC.

CDR3 DNA: TGTGCCAGCACGGAACAGGGGGAGCCTGAAGCTTTCTTT. This encodes CASTEQGEPEAFF. V and J are TRBV6-1 and TRBJ1-1; 8 positions match TRBD1. Losses at the gene ends were 7 bases for V and 6 bases for J; bases not matched to a gene: 7. The V gene's germline CDR1 is MNHNS and CDR2 SASEGT. The CDR3 loop spans 13 amino acids.

The gene calls are TRBV11-3 and TRBJ2-2, with 8 nucleotides matching TRBD1. V trimming: 5 bases; J trimming: 6 bases; junction bases outside the gene matches: 11. Germline loops: CDR1 SGHNT, CDR2 YENEEA. The CDR3 totals 16 residues. Here the CDR3 reads CASSPADRVIPGELFF. In DNA form, the CDR3 reads TGTGCCAGCAGCCCCGCGGACAGGGTAATCCCCGGGGAGCTGTTTTTT. The whole variable domain, filled in from reference TRBV11-3 and TRBJ2-2, reads EAGVVQSPRYKIIEKKQPVAFWCNPISGHNTLYWYLQNLGQGPELLIRYENEEAVDDSQLPKDRFSAERLKGVDSTLKIQPAELGDSAVYLCASSPADRVIPGELFFGEGSRLTVL.

A word on this clone: Relative to the germline gene, one junction end is altered; a read error may explain this. This chain joins TRBV7-9 and TRBJ1-1; tentative D call: TRBD1 (5 bases). The CDR3 runs 14 residues. Germline CDR1 is SEHNR and CDR2 is FQNEAQ (reference sequence). The CDR3: CSSSSGQLNTEAFF. The CDR3 coding sequence is TGTTCCAGCAGCTCCGGACAACTTAACACTGAAGCTTTCTTT.

This rearrangement joins TRBV7-9 to TRBJ1-1; D is undetermined. Germline-derived CDR1 and CDR2 are SEHNR and FQNEAQ (reference sequence). V was clipped by 2 bases and J by 6 bases, with 16 bases between them. CDR3 length: 15 amino acids. CDR3 DNA: TGTGCCAGCAGCTTACCGTCCAGGAGGGTACCTGAAGCTTTCTTT. It yields the protein CASSLPSRRVPEAFF.

For the CDR3, the DNA is TGTGCCAGCAGTGATCCAGGGCAAACCTATGGCTACACCTTC. This translates into CASSDPGQTYGYTF. This chain uses TRBV6-1 with TRBJ1-2; TRBD1 might be the D (5 bases). The ends were cut back, 3 bases at V and 4 bases at J, with 12 bases in the middle. The CDR3 runs 14 residues. The germline V gene has CDR1 MNHNS and CDR2 SASEGT.